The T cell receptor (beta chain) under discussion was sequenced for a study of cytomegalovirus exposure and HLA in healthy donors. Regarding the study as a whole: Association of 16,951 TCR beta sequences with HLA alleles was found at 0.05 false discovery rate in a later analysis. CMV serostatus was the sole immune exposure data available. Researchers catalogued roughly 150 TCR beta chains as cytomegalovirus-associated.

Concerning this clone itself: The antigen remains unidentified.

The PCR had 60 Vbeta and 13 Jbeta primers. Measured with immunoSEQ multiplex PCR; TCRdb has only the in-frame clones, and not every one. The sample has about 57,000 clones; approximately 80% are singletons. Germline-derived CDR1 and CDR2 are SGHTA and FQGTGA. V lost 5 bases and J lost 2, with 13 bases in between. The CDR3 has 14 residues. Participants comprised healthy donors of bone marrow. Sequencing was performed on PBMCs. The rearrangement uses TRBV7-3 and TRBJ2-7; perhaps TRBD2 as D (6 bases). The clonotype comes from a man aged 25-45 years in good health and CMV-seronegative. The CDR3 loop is CASSPRERPYEQYF. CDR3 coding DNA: TGTGCCAGCAGCCCCCGGGAGAGACCCTACGAGCAGTACTTC.